The rows below give T cell receptor beta chains drawn from one sample of a study of shared clonotypes between healthy human individuals. Here immunoSEQ multiplex PCR was the method, and the copy in TCRdb shows in-frame clones only, minus some. The table has about 990,000 clones, 70% to 80% seen once. The sequenced sample was memory CD4+ T cells from PBMCs. The receptors stem from a man younger than 35 in good health. Some clones in this sample may be carry-over from other donors' samples. Each CDR3 is given with its conserved first and last residue. Fields, in order: D gene, J gene, V gene, clone size, CDR3 DNA, CDR3 protein. A D gene is named only where the DNA matches it firmly. Clone size is given for some rows only: seen once, a few or many times, or a class if the clone is expanded.

d_gene: NA
j_gene: TRBJ2-7
v_gene: TRBV28
abundance: NA
CDR3nt: TGTGCCAGCAGTTTGGTCCCGCCGCGCTACGAGCAGTACTTC
CDR3aa: CASSLVPPRYEQYF

d_gene: NA
j_gene: TRBJ1-4
v_gene: TRBV5-1
abundance: NA
CDR3nt: TGCGCCAGCAGCTTGGCGGGGTTGGGTGAAAAACTGTTTTTT
CDR3aa: CASSLAGLGEKLFF

d_gene: TRBD1
j_gene: TRBJ1-5
v_gene: TRBV10-3
abundance: few
CDR3nt: TGTGCCATCAGTGACCTCGGGACAGGCGACCAGCCCCAGCATTTT
CDR3aa: CAISDLGTGDQPQHF

d_gene: NA
j_gene: TRBJ1-4
v_gene: TRBV29-1
abundance: few
CDR3nt: TGCAGCGTTGAAAAGGCAGAAAATGAAAAACTGTTTTTT
CDR3aa: CSVEKAENEKLFF

d_gene: TRBD1
j_gene: TRBJ2-7
v_gene: TRBV5-1
abundance: NA
CDR3nt: TGCGCCAGCAGCTTTTACGACAGGGGCTACGAGCAGTACTTC
CDR3aa: CASSFYDRGYEQYF

d_gene: TRBD1
j_gene: TRBJ2-7
v_gene: TRBV7-9
abundance: NA
CDR3nt: TGTGCCAGCAGCCCCGGACAGGGGGTCTCCTACGAGCAGTACTTC
CDR3aa: CASSPGQGVSYEQYF

d_gene: TRBD2
j_gene: TRBJ2-1
v_gene: TRBV18
abundance: NA
CDR3nt: TGTGCCAGCTCACCATTTTCTAGCGGGACAATCAATGAGCAGTTCTTC
CDR3aa: CASSPFSSGTINEQFF

d_gene: NA
j_gene: TRBJ1-1
v_gene: TRBV19
abundance: NA
CDR3nt: TGTGCCAGTAACACCGGGCAGGGTGAAGCTTTCTTT
CDR3aa: CASNTGQGEAFF

d_gene: TRBD1
j_gene: TRBJ1-2
v_gene: TRBV6-5
abundance: NA
CDR3nt: TGTGCCAGCCGACAACCGGGACAGGGTTTAACTGGCTACACCTTC
CDR3aa: CASRQPGQGLTGYTF

d_gene: TRBD2
j_gene: TRBJ2-1
v_gene: TRBV7-2
abundance: NA
CDR3nt: TGTGCCAGCAGCTTAGGGCTAGCGGGAGCGTATGAGCAGTTCTTC
CDR3aa: CASSLGLAGAYEQFF

d_gene: NA
j_gene: TRBJ2-1
v_gene: TRBV19
abundance: NA
CDR3nt: TGTGCCAGTAGTCGGGCCCATGAGCAGTTCTTC
CDR3aa: CASSRAHEQFF

d_gene: NA
j_gene: TRBJ2-1
v_gene: TRBV14
abundance: NA
CDR3nt: TGTGCCAGCAGCCCCCAGGACTACAATGAGCAGTTCTTC
CDR3aa: CASSPQDYNEQFF

d_gene: NA
j_gene: TRBJ2-7
v_gene: TRBV28
abundance: many
CDR3nt: TGTGCCAGCAGTTGGTTGGCGGTCTCCTACGAGCAGTACTTC
CDR3aa: CASSWLAVSYEQYF

d_gene: NA
j_gene: TRBJ1-2
v_gene: TRBV20-1
abundance: NA
CDR3nt: TGCAGTGCTGCGAGGGGCTATGGCTACACCTTC
CDR3aa: CSAARGYGYTF

d_gene: TRBD2
j_gene: TRBJ2-1
v_gene: TRBV28
abundance: NA
CDR3nt: TGTGCCAGCAGGGGGACTAGCGGGAAGTTGACCTACAATGAGCAGTTCTTC
CDR3aa: CASRGTSGKLTYNEQFF

d_gene: NA
j_gene: TRBJ2-3
v_gene: TRBV11-2
abundance: once
CDR3nt: TGTGCCAGCAGCTTAGTACCGGGGAAGACAACCACAGATACGCAGTATTTT
CDR3aa: CASSLVPGKTTTDTQYF

d_gene: NA
j_gene: TRBJ1-1
v_gene: TRBV25-1
abundance: NA
CDR3nt: TGTGCCAGCACCAGGGGCTTGAACACTGAAGCTTTCTTT
CDR3aa: CASTRGLNTEAFF

d_gene: NA
j_gene: TRBJ2-2
v_gene: TRBV5-4
abundance: NA
CDR3nt: TGTGCCAGCAGCTTGAATTTTATTCGGGACACCGGGGAGCTGTTTTTT
CDR3aa: CASSLNFIRDTGELFF

d_gene: NA
j_gene: TRBJ2-2
v_gene: TRBV5-1
abundance: NA
CDR3nt: TGCGCCAGCAGCCCACTGACACTCGCGAACACCGGGGAGCTGTTTTTT
CDR3aa: CASSPLTLANTGELFF

d_gene: TRBD2
j_gene: TRBJ2-7
v_gene: TRBV28
abundance: NA
CDR3nt: TGTGCCAGCAGCCGACGGACTAGCGGGCCTTTGGAGCAGTACTTC
CDR3aa: CASSRRTSGPLEQYF

d_gene: NA
j_gene: TRBJ2-7
v_gene: TRBV11-3
abundance: NA
CDR3nt: TGTGCCAGCAGCTTAGATGGCGCCGAGCAGTACTTC
CDR3aa: CASSLDGAEQYF

d_gene: TRBD1
j_gene: TRBJ2-4
v_gene: TRBV4-1
abundance: NA
CDR3nt: TGCGCCAGCAGCCCTAGGACAGGGGCGTTGGACATTCAGTACTTC
CDR3aa: CASSPRTGALDIQYF

d_gene: NA
j_gene: TRBJ2-3
v_gene: TRBV30
abundance: NA
CDR3nt: TGTGCCTGGTCGGGGACTAGCACAGATACGCAGTATTTT
CDR3aa: CAWSGTSTDTQYF

d_gene: NA
j_gene: TRBJ2-1
v_gene: TRBV11-2
abundance: NA
CDR3nt: TGTGCCAGCAGAGACGTCGGCACTGAGCAGTTCTTC
CDR3aa: CASRDVGTEQFF

d_gene: TRBD1
j_gene: TRBJ2-7
v_gene: TRBV10-3
abundance: once
CDR3nt: TGTGCCATCAGTGAACAGGGGCTGTCCTACGAGCAGTACTTC
CDR3aa: CAISEQGLSYEQYF

d_gene: NA
j_gene: TRBJ1-1
v_gene: TRBV12-5
abundance: few
CDR3nt: TGTGCTAGTGGTAAAGACGGCAACACTGAAGCTTTCTTT
CDR3aa: CASGKDGNTEAFF

d_gene: TRBD1
j_gene: TRBJ1-2
v_gene: TRBV27
abundance: NA
CDR3nt: TGTGCCAGCAGCTGGACAGGGGGCGATTGGTACTATGGCTACACCTTC
CDR3aa: CASSWTGGDWYYGYTF

d_gene: NA
j_gene: TRBJ2-7
v_gene: TRBV18
abundance: NA
CDR3nt: TGTGCCAGCTCACTAGAGACGCTCGGGTACGAGCAGTACTTC
CDR3aa: CASSLETLGYEQYF

d_gene: TRBD1
j_gene: TRBJ2-3
v_gene: TRBV7-9
abundance: NA
CDR3nt: TGTGCCAGCAGCTTAGGAACAGGGGCAGATACGCAGTATTTT
CDR3aa: CASSLGTGADTQYF

d_gene: TRBD1
j_gene: TRBJ1-2
v_gene: TRBV6-5
abundance: NA
CDR3nt: TGTGCCAGCAGTCGACAGGGTAACTATGGCTACACCTTC
CDR3aa: CASSRQGNYGYTF

d_gene: NA
j_gene: TRBJ2-7
v_gene: TRBV5-1
abundance: once
CDR3nt: TGCGCCAGCAGCCCCCAAACGGGACTGGCATCCTACGAGCAGTACTTC
CDR3aa: CASSPQTGLASYEQYF

d_gene: TRBD1
j_gene: TRBJ2-3
v_gene: TRBV28
abundance: once
CDR3nt: TGTGCCAGCTCCAGAGGGGGCGGCGGGACAGATACGCAGTATTTT
CDR3aa: CASSRGGGGTDTQYF

d_gene: NA
j_gene: TRBJ1-1
v_gene: TRBV10-3
abundance: NA
CDR3nt: TGTGCCACCCACGACATGATTGGATCTGAAGCTTTCTTT
CDR3aa: CATHDMIGSEAFF

d_gene: TRBD1
j_gene: TRBJ2-3
v_gene: TRBV7-3
abundance: NA
CDR3nt: TGTGCCAGCAGCTCCGGACAGGCGGTAGATACGCAGTATTTT
CDR3aa: CASSSGQAVDTQYF

d_gene: NA
j_gene: TRBJ2-7
v_gene: TRBV6-5
abundance: few
CDR3nt: TGTGCCAGCAGTTACCTAACCTCGGGCGATCCCTACGAGCAGTACTTC
CDR3aa: CASSYLTSGDPYEQYF

d_gene: NA
j_gene: TRBJ2-5
v_gene: TRBV6-5
abundance: NA
CDR3nt: TGTGCCAGCAGTTACTCGACGCTAGGGGAGACCCAGTACTTC
CDR3aa: CASSYSTLGETQYF

d_gene: NA
j_gene: TRBJ2-6
v_gene: TRBV5-4
abundance: NA
CDR3nt: TGTGCCAGCAGCACCCGGGGGCAGGCCAACGTCCTGACTTTC
CDR3aa: CASSTRGQANVLTF